The 18 T cell receptor beta chains reported below all come from one sample, sequenced in a study of control samples from healthy donors and cancer patients. Libraries were prepared by immunoSEQ multiplex PCR; TCRdb keeps only in-frame clonotypes and omits some of them. The table has 90,000 to 150,000 clones, more than 80% seen once. The sequenced material came from blood. These receptors came from a man in his fifties in good health.

The chain has TRBV5-8 and TRBJ2-7, with 11 bases aligning to TRBD1. With 4 bases clipped from V and 1 base from J, the junction kept 7 bases outside the gene matches. The CDR3 sequence is 16 residues long. The germline V gene has CDR1 SGHTS and CDR2 YDEGEE. Here the CDR3 reads CASSTGQGAFSYEQYF. The CDR3 DNA follows: TGTGCCAGCAGCACCGGACAGGGGGCCTTTTCCTACGAGCAGTACTTC.

This chain joins TRBV25-1 and TRBJ1-2; D call uncertain. V was clipped by 10 bases and J by 3 bases, with 6 bases between them. Germline V CDR1 and CDR2: MGHDK, SYGVNS. The CDR3 is 10 residues long. DNA of the CDR3: TGTGCCACGAGGGACTATGGCTACACCTTC. Translated, it gives CATRDYGYTF.

V is TRBV18 and J is TRBJ2-7; D is ambiguous. The CDR3 length is 14 residues. Germline V lookup: CDR1 KGHSH, CDR2 LQKENI. Trimming removed 3 bases from V and 2 bases from J, with 11 bases in between. DNA of the CDR3: TGTGCCAGCTCACCCCGGACGGAGACCTACGAGCAGTACTTC. It specifies CASSPRTETYEQYF.

With regard to this clone: One end of the junction varies from germline; a read error may be responsible. The chain carries TRBV28 and TRBJ2-7, with D tentatively TRBD1 or TRBD2 (5 bases each). Germline lookup yields CDR1 MDHEN and CDR2 SYDVKM. This CDR3 contains 11 residues. The chain's CDR3 is CAGRDSGEQYF. In DNA, the CDR3 is TGTGCCGGCAGAGACAGCGGCGAGCAGTACTTC.

Of note for this clone: At one end, the junction sequence differs from germline, possibly due to a read error. The sample holds other DNA sequences that translate to the same CDR3. The rearrangement uses TRBV5-6 and TRBJ1-1, with D maybe TRBD1 (5 bases). This CDR3 is 15 amino acids long. Germline values: CDR1 SGHDT, CDR2 YYEEEE. The CDR3 here is CASSLERGMNTEAFF. The CDR3 DNA sequence: TGTGCCAGCAGCTTGGAACGGGGGATGAACACTGAAGCTTTTTTT.

The chain recombines TRBV19 with TRBJ2-7; TRBD1 aligns across 9 bases. This CDR3 is built from 14 residues. CDR1 and CDR2 (germline): LNHDA, SQIVND (reference sequence). J gave up 3 bases and V 7 bases, and 7 bases lay outside the gene matches. The CDR3 DNA reads TGTGCCAGTAAGGGGACAGGGACCAACTACGAGCAGTACTTC. It encodes CASKGTGTNYEQYF.

J is TRBJ2-5 and V is TRBV30, with D perhaps matching TRBD2 (7 bases). The CDR3 runs 15 residues. Trimming removed 0 bases at V and 5 bases at J, with 16 bases between. Germline V gene sequence: CDR1 GTSNPN, CDR2 SVGIG (reference sequence). The CDR3 nucleotides read TGTGCCTGGAGTGTATTGGCGGGGGCGTTGGAGACCCAGTACTTC. Translation gives CAWSVLAGALETQYF.

Comment on this clone: The junction shows a germline mismatch at one end, possibly a read error. The chain employs TRBV15 and TRBJ2-1; 8 nucleotides line up with TRBD1. The CDR3 spans 14 residues. CDR1 LNHNV and CDR2 YYDKDF come from the germline V gene (reference sequence). The CDR3: CAASGRGLNNEQFF. CDR3 in DNA: TGTGCCGCCAGCGGCAGGGGGCTGAACAATGAGCAGTTCTTC.

This chain joins TRBV30 and TRBJ1-5; tentative D call: TRBD1 (6 bases). The CDR3 is made up of 14 amino acids. The germline gives CDR1 GTSNPN, CDR2 SVGIG (reference sequence). V dropped 5 bases and J dropped 0 bases, with 11 bases sitting between them. CDR3 sequence (DNA): TGTGCCTGGGGGGGGACACATAGCAATCAGCCCCAGCATTTT. Its protein product is CAWGGTHSNQPQHF.

The V and J genes are TRBV30 and TRBJ2-6, with D perhaps matching TRBD1 or TRBD2 (5 bases each). Germline V gene sequence: CDR1 GTSNPN, CDR2 SVGIG (reference sequence). The CDR3 length is 16 residues. Trimming pared 1 base from V and 0 bases from J, leaving 10 bases between. CDR3 in amino acids: CAWSGGANSGANVLTF. The CDR3 DNA reads as TGTGCCTGGAGTGGAGGGGCCAACTCTGGGGCCAACGTCCTGACTTTC.

The gene calls are TRBV18 and TRBJ2-1; D may match TRBD1 or TRBD2 (5 bases each). Germline lookup yields CDR1 KGHSH and CDR2 LQKENI. The V and J ends lost 2 bases and 5 bases respectively, with 16 bases between them. This CDR3 has 16 amino acids. The DNA of the CDR3 is TGTGCCAGCTCACCAGGGTACGGACTGGGGGACAATGAGCAGTTCTTC. Protein sequence: CASSPGYGLGDNEQFF.

The genes are TRBV6-5 and TRBJ2-7, with unresolved D. CDR1 and CDR2 from the germline V gene are MNHEY and SVGAGI. V was shortened by 7 bases and J by 5 bases, with 12 bases between the two germline ends. The CDR3 is 12 residues long. In nucleotides, the CDR3 is TGTGCCAGCACCCCCGGGCGGCACGAGCAGTACTTC. The encoded protein is CASTPGRHEQYF.

This clone was seen once. CDR3 nucleotides: TGTGCCAGCTCATCTACGCGGAGGGCCCTAAGTAACTATGGCTACACCTTC. This translates into CASSSTRRALSNYGYTF. The chain has TRBV18 and TRBJ1-2; the D is unclear. CDR1 KGHSH and CDR2 LQKENI come from the germline V gene. This CDR3 has 17 residues. V was clipped by 5 bases and J by 1 base, with 20 bases between them.

The V gene is TRBV12-1, the J gene TRBJ1-4; TRBD1 is taken as the D call from the table, unchecked against the DNA. TRBV12-1 is listed as a pseudogene. The CDR3 runs to 16 residues. The DNA for the CDR3 is TGTGCCAGCAGGTTTTCCCTCGGACAGAAGGGGGAAAAACTGTTTTTT. This codes for CASRFSLGQKGEKLFF.

This clone was found once. The chain is built from TRBV6-2 or TRBV6-3 and TRBJ2-5, with 7 nucleotides matching TRBD2. CDR3 length: 12 amino acids. Germline assignment: CDR1 MNHEY and CDR2 SVGEGT. Unmatched junction bases numbered 3, after V lost 4 bases and J lost 7 bases. CDR3 amino acids: CASSWERGTQYF. CDR3 nucleotides: TGTGCCAGCAGTTGGGAGCGGGGGACCCAGTACTTC.

The chain has TRBV27 and TRBJ2-7; a possible D gene is TRBD2 (7 bases). The CDR3 consists of 16 residues. The V and J ends lost 4 bases and 2 bases respectively, with 18 bases between them. CDR1 and CDR2 from the germline V gene are MNHEY and SMNVEV (reference sequence). In DNA form, the CDR3 reads TGTGCCAGCAGTTCCCGGGGAGGGGGTAGGACCTACGAGCAGTACTTC. Translating it yields CASSSRGGGRTYEQYF.

The CDR3 here is CAIRGTEPQNEQFF. Here the CDR3 DNA reads TGTGCCATCAGGGGGACAGAACCGCAGAATGAGCAGTTCTTC. The chain uses TRBV10-3 and TRBJ2-1; TRBD1 aligns across 7 bases. Trimming at V came to 6 bases and at J to 7 bases, leaving 9 bases not matched to a gene. CDR1 is ENHRY and CDR2 is SYGVKD in the germline V gene. The CDR3 covers 14 residues.

Turning to this clone: In the same sample, other DNA sequences code for this CDR3. The genes are TRBV6-1 and TRBJ1-1; no definite D call. Trimming pared 2 bases from V and 1 base from J, leaving 5 bases between. From germline, CDR1 is MNHNS and CDR2 SASEGT. The CDR3 runs 13 residues. The CDR3 DNA is TGTGCCAGCAGTGAAAAGGGGAACACTGAAGCTTTCTTT. Protein: CASSEKGNTEAFF.